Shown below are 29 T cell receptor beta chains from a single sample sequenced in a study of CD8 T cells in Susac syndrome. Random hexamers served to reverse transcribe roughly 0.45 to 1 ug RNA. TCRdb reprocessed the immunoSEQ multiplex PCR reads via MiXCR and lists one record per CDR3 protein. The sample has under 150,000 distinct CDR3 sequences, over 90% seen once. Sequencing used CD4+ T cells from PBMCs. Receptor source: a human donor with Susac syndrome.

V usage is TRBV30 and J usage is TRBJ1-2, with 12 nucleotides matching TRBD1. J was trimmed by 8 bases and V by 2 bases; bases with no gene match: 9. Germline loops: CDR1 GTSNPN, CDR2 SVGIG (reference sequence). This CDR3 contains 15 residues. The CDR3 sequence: CAWSREGQGARGYTF. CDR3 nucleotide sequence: TGTGCCTGGAGTCGGGAGGGACAGGGGGCGCGAGGCTACACCTTC.

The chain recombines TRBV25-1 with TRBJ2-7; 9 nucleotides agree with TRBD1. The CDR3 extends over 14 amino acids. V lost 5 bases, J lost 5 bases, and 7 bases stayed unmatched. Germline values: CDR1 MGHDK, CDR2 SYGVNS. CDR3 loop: CASSPGQGRDEQYF. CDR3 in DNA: TGTGCCAGCAGTCCGGGACAGGGCCGGGACGAGCAGTACTTC.

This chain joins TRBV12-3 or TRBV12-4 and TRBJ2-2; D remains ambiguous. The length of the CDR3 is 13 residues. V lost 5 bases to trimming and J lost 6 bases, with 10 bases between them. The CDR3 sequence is CASSPSGAGELFF. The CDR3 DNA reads TGTGCCAGCAGTCCGTCGGGCGCCGGGGAGCTGTTTTTT.

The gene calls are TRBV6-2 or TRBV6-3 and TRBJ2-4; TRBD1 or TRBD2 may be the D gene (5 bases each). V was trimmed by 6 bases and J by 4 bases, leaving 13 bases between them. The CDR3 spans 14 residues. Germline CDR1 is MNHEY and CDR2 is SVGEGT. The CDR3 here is CASRPPGTKNIQYF. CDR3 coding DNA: TGTGCCAGCAGACCCCCGGGGACGAAAAACATTCAGTACTTC.

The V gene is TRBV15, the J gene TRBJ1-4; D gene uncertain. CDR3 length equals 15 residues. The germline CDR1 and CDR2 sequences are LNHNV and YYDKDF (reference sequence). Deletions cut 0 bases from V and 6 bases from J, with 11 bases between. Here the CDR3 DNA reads TGTGCCACCAGCAGAGATTTCGTCGAGGATGAAAAACTGTTTTTT. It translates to CATSRDFVEDEKLFF.

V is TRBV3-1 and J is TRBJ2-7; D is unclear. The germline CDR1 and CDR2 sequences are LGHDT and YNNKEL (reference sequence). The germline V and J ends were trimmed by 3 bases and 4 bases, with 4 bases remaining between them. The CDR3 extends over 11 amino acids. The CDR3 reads CASSQEYEQYF. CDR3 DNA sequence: TGTGCCAGCAGCCAGGAGTACGAGCAGTACTTC.

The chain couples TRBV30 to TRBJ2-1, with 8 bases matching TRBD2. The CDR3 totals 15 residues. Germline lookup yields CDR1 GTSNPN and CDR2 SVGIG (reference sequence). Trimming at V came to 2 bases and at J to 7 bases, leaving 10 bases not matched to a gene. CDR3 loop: CAWSSGTSLLNEQFF. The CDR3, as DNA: TGTGCCTGGAGTTCCGGGACTAGTCTTTTGAATGAGCAGTTCTTC.

CDR3 residues: CSARRLGIYNEQFF. In nucleotides, the CDR3 is TGCAGTGCTAGACGACTAGGCATTTACAATGAGCAGTTCTTC. J is TRBJ2-1 and V is TRBV20-1, with D maybe TRBD2 (6 bases). The CDR3 contains 14 residues. Trimming cost V 2 bases and J 4 bases, with 12 bases left between them. The germline CDR1 and CDR2 sequences are DFQATT and SNEGSKA (reference sequence).

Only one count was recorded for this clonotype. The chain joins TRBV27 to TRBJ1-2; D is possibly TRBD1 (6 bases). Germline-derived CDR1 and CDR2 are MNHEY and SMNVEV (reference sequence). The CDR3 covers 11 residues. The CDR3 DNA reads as TGTGGCTCGGGCAGGGGATCTGGCTACACCTTC. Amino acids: CGSGRGSGYTF.

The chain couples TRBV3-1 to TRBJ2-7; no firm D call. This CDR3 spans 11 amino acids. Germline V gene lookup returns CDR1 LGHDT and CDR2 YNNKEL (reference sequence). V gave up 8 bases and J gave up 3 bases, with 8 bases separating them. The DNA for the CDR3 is TGTGCCAGCGGGCCAGGCTACGAGCAGTACTTC. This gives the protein CASGPGYEQYF.

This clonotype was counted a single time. In DNA, the CDR3 is TGTGCCAGCAGTTCCGAAATCAGGGGTCGGGGGGTAAACACTGAAGCTTTCTTT. Protein: CASSSEIRGRGVNTEAFF. The chain joins TRBV12-3 or TRBV12-4 to TRBJ1-1; tentatively, D is TRBD1 (6 bases). The length of the CDR3 is 18 residues. V lost 4 bases and J 2 bases, leaving 23 bases between the germline ends.

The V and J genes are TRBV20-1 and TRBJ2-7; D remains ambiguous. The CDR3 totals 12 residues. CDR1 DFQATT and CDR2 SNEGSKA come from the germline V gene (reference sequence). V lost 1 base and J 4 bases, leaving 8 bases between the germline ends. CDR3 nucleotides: TGCAGTGCTAGAGCGGACGGATACGAGCAGTACTTC. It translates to CSARADGYEQYF.

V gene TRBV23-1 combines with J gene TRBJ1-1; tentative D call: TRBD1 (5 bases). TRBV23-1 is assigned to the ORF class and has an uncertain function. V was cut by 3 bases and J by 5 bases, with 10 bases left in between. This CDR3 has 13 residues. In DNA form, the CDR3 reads TGCGCCAGCAGTCATCACAGGTGGACTGAAGCTTTCTTT. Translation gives CASSHHRWTEAFF.

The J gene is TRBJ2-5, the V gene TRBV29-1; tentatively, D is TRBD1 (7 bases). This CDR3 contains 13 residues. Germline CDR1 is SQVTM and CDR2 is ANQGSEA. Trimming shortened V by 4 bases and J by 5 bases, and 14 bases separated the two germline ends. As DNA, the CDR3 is TGCAGCGTTGTCAACAGGGGAGGCGAGACCCAGTACTTC. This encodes CSVVNRGGETQYF.

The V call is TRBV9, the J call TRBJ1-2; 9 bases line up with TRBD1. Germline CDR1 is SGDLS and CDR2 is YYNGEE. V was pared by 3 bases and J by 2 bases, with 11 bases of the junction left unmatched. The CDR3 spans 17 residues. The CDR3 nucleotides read TGTGCCAGCAGCGCTCGGACCCAGGGGACAGGGAACTATGGCTACACCTTC. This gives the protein CASSARTQGTGNYGYTF.

As DNA, the CDR3 is TGCGCCAGCAGCCAGACCTCCGTAGACACCGGGGAGCTGTTTTTT. Translated: CASSQTSVDTGELFF. The rearrangement joins TRBV4-3 to TRBJ2-2; no firm D call. Looked up from germline, CDR1 is LGHNA and CDR2 is YSLEER. CDR3 size: 15 residues. V was cut by 3 bases and J by 3 bases, with 11 bases left in between.

The CDR3 nucleotides are TGTGCCAGCAGTTACTCACCGGAGTATGGCTACACCTTC. This codes for CASSYSPEYGYTF. The gene calls are TRBV6-5 and TRBJ1-2; no reliable D call. The germline V gene has CDR1 MNHEY and CDR2 SVGAGI. Trimming pared 0 bases from V and 5 bases from J, leaving 7 bases between. CDR3 length: 13 residues.

The CDR3 DNA follows: TGTGCCAGCAGTTACTCCTCAGGGATGGGTGGCTACACCTTC. Translation: CASSYSSGMGGYTF. The rearrangement links TRBV6-5 to TRBJ1-2, with a tentative D call TRBD1 (5 bases). The CDR3 totals 14 residues. Per germline, CDR1 MNHEY and CDR2 SVGAGI. Trimming left V 0 bases short and J 7 bases short, with 12 bases between.

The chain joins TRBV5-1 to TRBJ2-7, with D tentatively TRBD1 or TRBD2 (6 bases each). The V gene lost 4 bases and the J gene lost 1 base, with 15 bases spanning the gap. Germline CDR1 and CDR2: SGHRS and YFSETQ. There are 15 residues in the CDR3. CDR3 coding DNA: TGCGCCAGCAGCCCAGGAGGAGGGACATCCTACGAGCAGTACTTC. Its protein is CASSPGGGTSYEQYF.

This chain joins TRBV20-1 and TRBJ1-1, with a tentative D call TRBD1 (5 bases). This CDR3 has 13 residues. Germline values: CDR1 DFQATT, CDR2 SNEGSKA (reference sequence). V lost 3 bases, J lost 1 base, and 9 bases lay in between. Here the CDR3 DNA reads TGCAGTGCTAGCGCCCAGGGGAACACTGAAGCTTTCTTT. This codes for CSASAQGNTEAFF.

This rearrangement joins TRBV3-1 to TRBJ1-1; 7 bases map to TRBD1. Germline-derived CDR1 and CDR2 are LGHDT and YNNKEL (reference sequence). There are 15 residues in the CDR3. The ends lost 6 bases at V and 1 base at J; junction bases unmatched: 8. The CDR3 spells CASRQQGVENTEAFF. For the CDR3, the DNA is TGTGCCAGCAGACAGCAGGGGGTGGAGAACACTGAAGCTTTCTTT.

Here the CDR3 DNA reads TGTGCCTGGAGTGGCCTGGGGCGAGGGACTGAAGCTTTCTTT. It encodes CAWSGLGRGTEAFF. The genes are TRBV30 and TRBJ1-1, with D perhaps matching TRBD1 (5 bases). V was shortened by 1 base and J by 5 bases, with 14 bases between the two germline ends. The CDR3 loop spans 14 amino acids. Germline V gene sequence: CDR1 GTSNPN, CDR2 SVGIG (reference sequence).

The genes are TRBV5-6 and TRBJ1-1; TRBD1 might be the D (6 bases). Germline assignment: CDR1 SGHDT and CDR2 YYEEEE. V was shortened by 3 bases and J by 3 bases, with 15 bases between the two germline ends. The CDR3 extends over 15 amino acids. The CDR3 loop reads CASSSVRGRDTEAFF. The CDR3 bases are TGTGCCAGCAGCTCTGTCAGGGGTCGGGACACTGAAGCTTTCTTT.

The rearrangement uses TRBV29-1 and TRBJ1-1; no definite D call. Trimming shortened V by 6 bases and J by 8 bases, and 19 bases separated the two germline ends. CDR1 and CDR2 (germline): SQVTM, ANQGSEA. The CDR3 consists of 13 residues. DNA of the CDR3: TGCAGCGTCGGTCGGGCGGTCGGCTCAGAAGCTTTCTTT. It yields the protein CSVGRAVGSEAFF.

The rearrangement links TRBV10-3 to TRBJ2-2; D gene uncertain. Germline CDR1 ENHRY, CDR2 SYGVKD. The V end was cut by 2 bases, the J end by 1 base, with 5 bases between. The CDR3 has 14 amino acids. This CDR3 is CAISEIRNTGELFF. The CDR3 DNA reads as TGTGCCATCAGTGAGATTAGGAACACCGGGGAGCTGTTTTTT.

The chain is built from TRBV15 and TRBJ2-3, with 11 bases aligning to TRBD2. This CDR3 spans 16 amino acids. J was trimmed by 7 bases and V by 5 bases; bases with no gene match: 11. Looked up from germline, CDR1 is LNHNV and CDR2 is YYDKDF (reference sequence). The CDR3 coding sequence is TGTGCCACCAGCGGAAAAACTAGCGGGGGAGGATATACGCAGTATTTT. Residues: CATSGKTSGGGYTQYF.

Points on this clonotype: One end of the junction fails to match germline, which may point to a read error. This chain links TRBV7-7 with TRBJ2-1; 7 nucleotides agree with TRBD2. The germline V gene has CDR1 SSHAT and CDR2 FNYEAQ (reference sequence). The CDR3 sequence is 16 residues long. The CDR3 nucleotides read TGTGCTAGCAGCTTAGCGCTCTCGGGAGGATACAATGAGCAGTTCTTC. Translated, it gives CASSLALSGGYNEQFF.

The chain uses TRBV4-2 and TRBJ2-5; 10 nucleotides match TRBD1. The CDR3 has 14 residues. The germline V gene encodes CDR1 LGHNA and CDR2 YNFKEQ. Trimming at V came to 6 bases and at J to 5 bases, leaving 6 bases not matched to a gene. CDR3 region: CASSRGQGEETQYF. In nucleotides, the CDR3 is TGTGCCAGCAGTCGCGGACAGGGGGAGGAGACCCAGTACTTC.

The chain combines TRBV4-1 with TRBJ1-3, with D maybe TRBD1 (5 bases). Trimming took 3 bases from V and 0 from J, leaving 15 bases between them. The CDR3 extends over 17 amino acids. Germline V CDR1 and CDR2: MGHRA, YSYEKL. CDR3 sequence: CASSHTGRQPSGNTIYF. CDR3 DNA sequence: TGCGCCAGCAGCCATACTGGCCGACAGCCCTCTGGAAACACCATATATTTT.